The 5 T cell receptor beta chains below come from one sample, sequenced in a study of OX40 agonist ivuxolimab in advanced cancers. Library method: the immunoSEQ multiplex PCR assay. Drawn from immuneACCESS, this table holds only the in-frame rearrangements with V and J called that TCRdb kept. Clones are partly lost; checked studies trace under half to an unresolved V gene and leave the rest unexplained. The sample contains 90,000 to 100,000 clones, approximately 95% of them found a single time. 2% of the sample lies in the top ten. The specimen comprised CD4+ or CD8+ T cells sorted from blood, sampled in a trial of the OX40 agonist ivuxolimab. All receptors derive from an adult with an advanced solid tumor such as melanoma, head and neck, liver or kidney cancer.

The rearrangement links TRBV25-1 to TRBJ1-2; D remains unclear. The CDR3 consists of 14 residues. Germline assignment: CDR1 MGHDK and CDR2 SYGVNS. V was shortened by 1 base and J by 3 bases, with 9 bases between the two germline ends. The DNA for the CDR3 is TGTGCCAGCAGTGAATCGTATACCGACTATGGCTACACCTTC. It specifies CASSESYTDYGYTF.

The chain couples TRBV10-1 to TRBJ2-1, with TRBD2 matching 7 bases. V gave up 4 bases and J gave up 6 bases; unmatched junction bases: 6. The CDR3 covers 14 residues. CDR1 is WNHNN and CDR2 is SYGVQD in the germline V gene (reference sequence). In DNA form, the CDR3 reads TGCGCCAGCAGTGCGGAGCGGGGTTCCAATGAGCAGTTCTTC. It is translated as CASSAERGSNEQFF.

This sequence joins TRBV29-1 and TRBJ2-7; the D is unclear. Germline CDR1 reads SQVTM; CDR2 reads ANQGSEA. The CDR3 contains 11 residues. Trimming removed 4 bases from V and 3 bases from J, with 7 bases in between. The CDR3 spells CSVGALYEQYF. CDR3 nucleotide sequence: TGCAGCGTTGGAGCCCTCTACGAGCAGTACTTC.

The V call is TRBV2, the J call TRBJ1-1; the D is unclear. This CDR3 has 13 amino acids. Trimming removed 8 bases at V and 2 bases at J, with 12 bases between. Germline V gene data show CDR1 as SNHLY and CDR2 as FYNNEI. CDR3 residues: CASLEGLNTEAFF. DNA of the CDR3: TGTGCCAGCCTGGAAGGGTTAAACACTGAAGCTTTCTTT.

This chain uses TRBV10-3 with TRBJ1-1, with unresolved D. Germline CDR1 reads ENHRY; CDR2 reads SYGVKD. This CDR3 has 16 amino acids. Deletions cut 0 bases from V and 0 bases from J, with 11 bases between. The CDR3: CAISESWEGLNTEAFF. The CDR3 bases are TGTGCCATCAGTGAGTCGTGGGAAGGTCTGAACACTGAAGCTTTCTTT.